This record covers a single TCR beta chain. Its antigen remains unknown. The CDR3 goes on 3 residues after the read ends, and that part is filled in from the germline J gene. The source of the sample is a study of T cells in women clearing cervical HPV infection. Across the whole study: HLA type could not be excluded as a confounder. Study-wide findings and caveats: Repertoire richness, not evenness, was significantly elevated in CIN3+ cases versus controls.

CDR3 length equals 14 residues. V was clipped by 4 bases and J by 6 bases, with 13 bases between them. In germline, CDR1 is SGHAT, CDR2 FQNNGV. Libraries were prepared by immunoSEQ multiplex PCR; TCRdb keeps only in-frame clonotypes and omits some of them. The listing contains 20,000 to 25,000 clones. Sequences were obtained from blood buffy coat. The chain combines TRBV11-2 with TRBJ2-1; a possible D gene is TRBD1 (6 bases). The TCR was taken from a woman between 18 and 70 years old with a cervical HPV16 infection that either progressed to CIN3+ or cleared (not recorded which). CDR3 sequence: CASSWRQGSNEQFF. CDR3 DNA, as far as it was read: TGTGCCAGCAGCTGGAGGCAGGGGAGCAATGAG.